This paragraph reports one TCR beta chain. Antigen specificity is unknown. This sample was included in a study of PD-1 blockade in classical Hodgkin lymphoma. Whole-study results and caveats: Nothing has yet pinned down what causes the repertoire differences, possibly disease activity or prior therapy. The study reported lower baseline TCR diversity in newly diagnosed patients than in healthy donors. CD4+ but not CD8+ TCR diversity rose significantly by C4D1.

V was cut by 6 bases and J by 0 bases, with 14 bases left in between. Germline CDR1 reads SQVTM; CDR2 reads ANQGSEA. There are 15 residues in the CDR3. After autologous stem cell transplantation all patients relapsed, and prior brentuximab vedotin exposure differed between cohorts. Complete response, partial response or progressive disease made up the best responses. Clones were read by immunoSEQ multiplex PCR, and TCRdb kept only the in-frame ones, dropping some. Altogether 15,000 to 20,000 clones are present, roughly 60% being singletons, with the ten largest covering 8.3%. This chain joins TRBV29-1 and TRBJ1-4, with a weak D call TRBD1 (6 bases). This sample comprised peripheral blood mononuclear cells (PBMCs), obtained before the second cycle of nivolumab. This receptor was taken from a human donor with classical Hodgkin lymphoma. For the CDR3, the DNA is TGCAGCGTGCGATCCGGGACATCAACTAATGAAAAACTGTTTTTT. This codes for CSVRSGTSTNEKLFF.